Below are 29 T cell receptor beta chains sequenced from a single sample in a study of T cell responses to AZD1222 COVID-19 vaccine (dated by TCRdb to the early 2020s). The time point tag for this specimen amounts to: baseline before first vaccination. Receptor libraries were prepared by the immunoSEQ multiplex PCR assay. TCRdb stores this immuneACCESS table with in-frame sequences only. Part of the clones is absent; in the studies checked, under half of the shortfall reflects unresolved V genes, and no reason is known for the rest. In all, the sample holds roughly 130,000 clones, and about 91% of those were seen once. Of the sample, around 3% is held by the ten largest clones. The sample in question was peripheral blood, obtained on day 0 of AZD1222 vaccination. The origin of the receptors is an adult in good health.

V gene TRBV30 combines with J gene TRBJ2-1, with 7 bases identical to TRBD2. The CDR3 loop spans 14 amino acids. CDR1 is GTSNPN and CDR2 is SVGIG in the germline V gene (reference sequence). The J segment lost 6 bases and the V segment lost 0 bases, leaving 5 bases of the junction unmatched. CDR3 region: CAWSVQAGPNEQFF. The CDR3 nucleotides are TGTGCCTGGAGTGTACAAGCGGGGCCCAATGAGCAGTTCTTC.

The rearrangement joins TRBV10-3 to TRBJ2-2; no definite D call. Trimming cost V 6 bases and J 6 bases, with 11 bases left between them. The CDR3 runs to 13 residues. CDR1 is ENHRY, CDR2 SYGVKD, per germline. This CDR3 is CAISLSSSGELFF. The CDR3, as DNA: TGTGCCATCAGCCTATCAAGCTCCGGGGAGCTGTTTTTT.

The chain recombines TRBV28 with TRBJ1-3; D unresolved. This CDR3 comprises 14 residues. Germline values: CDR1 MDHEN, CDR2 SYDVKM. The V and J ends lost 4 bases and 4 bases respectively, with 11 bases between them. In DNA form, the CDR3 reads TGTGCCAGCAGTTCCGGAGGAGCCGGAAACACCATATATTTT. Translated: CASSSGGAGNTIYF.

The V gene is TRBV7-9, the J gene TRBJ1-2; D not resolved. Germline lookup yields CDR1 SEHNR and CDR2 FQNEAQ (reference sequence). The CDR3 is 15 amino acids. V was clipped by 1 base and J by 5 bases, with 14 bases between them. The CDR3 sequence: CASSLDATSGYGYTF. In DNA, the CDR3 is TGTGCCAGCAGCTTAGATGCGACTTCGGGGTATGGCTACACCTTC.

This chain joins TRBV27 and TRBJ1-2, with D unresolved. The CDR3 is made up of 15 amino acids. Trimming pared 6 bases from V and 7 bases from J, leaving 21 bases between. Germline V lookup: CDR1 MNHEY, CDR2 SMNVEV (reference sequence). The CDR3 loop reads CASRLGMGRRGGYTF. The CDR3 DNA reads TGTGCCAGCAGACTAGGCATGGGCAGGCGAGGTGGCTACACCTTC.

The CDR3 sequence: CASSQVLQATQYF. In DNA form, the CDR3 reads TGCGCCAGCAGCCAAGTGTTGCAGGCTACGCAGTATTTT. The genes are TRBV4-3 and TRBJ2-3; D is ambiguous. The germline V and J ends were trimmed by 1 base and 8 bases, with 10 bases remaining between them. The CDR3 runs 13 residues. Germline-derived CDR1 and CDR2 are LGHNA and YSLEER.

This rearrangement joins TRBV25-1 to TRBJ1-1; D gene uncertain. V gave up 3 bases and J gave up 4 bases, with 9 bases separating them. The CDR3 contains 13 residues. The germline gives CDR1 MGHDK, CDR2 SYGVNS. CDR3 in DNA: TGTGCCAGCAGTGATTTGGCCCCCACTGAAGCTTTCTTT. As protein: CASSDLAPTEAFF.

This clone came up a few times. This chain joins TRBV5-1 and TRBJ2-7; TRBD1 matches 7 bases. The length of the CDR3 is 15 residues. V gave up 3 bases and J gave up 4 bases; unmatched junction bases: 10. Germline CDR1 reads SGHRS; CDR2 reads YFSETQ. CDR3 residues: CASSYRPGTDYEQYF. The CDR3 DNA reads as TGCGCCAGCAGCTACCGCCCCGGGACAGATTACGAGCAGTACTTC.

The chain uses TRBV6-6 and TRBJ1-2, with D tentatively TRBD1 (6 bases). Germline V lookup: CDR1 MNHNY, CDR2 SVGAGI (reference sequence). V lost 6 bases, J lost 5 bases, and 19 bases lay in between. This CDR3 is built from 15 residues. CDR3 nucleotide sequence: TGTGCCAGCAGCCGCTCAGGGAGGGGGGTTTATGGCTACACCTTC. Translated: CASSRSGRGVYGYTF.

This clone was seen once. CDR3 amino acids: CASSLGAGIDNSPLHF. The CDR3 DNA sequence: TGTGCCAGCAGTTTAGGAGCAGGGATAGATAATTCACCCCTCCACTTT. The genes are TRBV27 and TRBJ1-6; D may be TRBD1 (5 bases). Germline V gene data show CDR1 as MNHEY and CDR2 as SMNVEV (reference sequence). With 2 bases removed from V and 5 bases from J, the gap between germline ends came to 13 bases. The CDR3 is made up of 16 amino acids.

This clone was detected once. The V call is TRBV5-1, the J call TRBJ1-2, with D unclear. This CDR3 contains 14 residues. The V end lost 1 base, the J end lost 2 bases, and 9 bases lay between the germline ends. Looked up from germline, CDR1 is SGHRS and CDR2 is YFSETQ. CDR3 sequence reads: CASSLISQNYGYTF. In DNA, the CDR3 is TGCGCCAGCAGCTTGATATCCCAGAACTATGGCTACACCTTC.

This clone was counted a few times. The chain is built from TRBV9 and TRBJ2-3; perhaps TRBD2 as D (5 bases). Germline CDR1 and CDR2: SGDLS and YYNGEE. Trimming cost V 2 bases and J 2 bases, with 12 bases left between them. There are 15 residues in the CDR3. In nucleotides, the CDR3 is TGTGCCAGCAGCGTTTCTGACTACAACACAGATACGCAGTATTTT. It encodes CASSVSDYNTDTQYF. Drawing the rest from reference TRBV9 and TRBJ2-3, the complete variable domain is DSGVTQTPKHLITATGQRVTLRCSPRSGDLSVYWYQQSLDQGLQFLIQYYNGEERAKGNILERFSAQQFPDLHSELNLSSLELGDSALYFCASSVSDYNTDTQYFGPGTRLTVL.

V usage is TRBV6-4 and J usage is TRBJ2-1, with D possibly matching TRBD1 (7 bases). Trimming shortened V by 3 bases and J by 4 bases, and 13 bases separated the two germline ends. The germline V gene has CDR1 MRHNA and CDR2 SNTAGT. The CDR3 is 15 amino acids. The CDR3 DNA reads TGTGCCAGCAGTGAAGGGGGGACAGCGTACAATGAGCAGTTCTTC. Amino acids: CASSEGGTAYNEQFF.

This chain joins TRBV18 and TRBJ1-5; D is unclear. The germline gives CDR1 KGHSH, CDR2 LQKENI. Trimming stripped 2 bases from V and 5 bases from J, with 13 bases between. The CDR3 covers 15 residues. The CDR3: CASSPFEGWDQPQHF. The DNA of the CDR3 is TGTGCCAGCTCACCATTCGAGGGTTGGGATCAGCCCCAGCATTTT.

The V and J genes are TRBV7-3 and TRBJ2-1, with TRBD2 matching over 11 bases. The germline V gene has CDR1 SGHTA and CDR2 FQGTGA. J was trimmed by 2 bases and V by 5 bases; bases with no gene match: 2. CDR3 length: 15 residues. The CDR3 sequence is CASSKGLAAYNEQFF. The CDR3 nucleotides read TGTGCCAGCAGCAAGGGACTAGCGGCCTACAATGAGCAGTTCTTC.

This rearrangement joins TRBV29-1 to TRBJ2-1; 13 bases are shared with TRBD2. CDR3 length equals 13 residues. CDR1 and CDR2 (germline): SQVTM, ANQGSEA. The trim removed 8 bases at V and 6 bases at J, leaving 4 bases unmatched. Here the CDR3 reads CSPRLAGGNEQFF. The CDR3 nucleotides read TGCAGCCCTCGACTAGCGGGAGGCAATGAGCAGTTCTTC.

This clone was picked up a small number of times. The chain employs TRBV7-2 and TRBJ1-5; tentatively, D is TRBD1 (6 bases). CDR1 is SGHTA, CDR2 FQGNSA, per germline. V was cut by 3 bases and J by 6 bases, with 12 bases left in between. There are 14 residues in the CDR3. For the CDR3, the DNA is TGTGCCAGCAGCTTGGACAGCGGAACTCAGCCCCAGCATTTT. Residues: CASSLDSGTQPQHF.

A few counts support this clone. The chain links TRBV6-6 to TRBJ1-5; D gene ambiguous. This CDR3 contains 14 residues. CDR1 is MNHNY, CDR2 SVGAGI, per germline (reference sequence). V gave up 6 bases and J gave up 0 bases, with 9 bases separating them. CDR3 bases: TGTGCCAGCAGCCTTCCGGTTAGCAATCAGCCCCAGCATTTT. Protein sequence: CASSLPVSNQPQHF.

This sequence joins TRBV7-9 and TRBJ2-3, with 7 bases matching TRBD2. Germline V CDR1 and CDR2: SEHNR, FQNEAQ (reference sequence). V gave up 0 bases and J gave up 2 bases; unmatched junction bases: 2. The CDR3 spans 15 residues. CDR3 protein: CASSLAAGDTDTQYF. CDR3 DNA: TGTGCCAGCAGCTTAGCTGCGGGGGACACAGATACGCAGTATTTT.

The V call is TRBV13, the J call TRBJ1-3, with no clear D. CDR3 size: 15 residues. The germline gives CDR1 PRHDT, CDR2 FYEKMQ (reference sequence). Trimming removed 1 base at V and 0 bases at J, with 7 bases between. Here the CDR3 reads CASSLAGNSGNTIYF. The CDR3, as DNA: TGTGCCAGCAGCTTAGCGGGGAACTCTGGAAACACCATATATTTT.

The chain recombines TRBV5-1 with TRBJ1-3; D call uncertain. Trimming cost V 0 bases and J 8 bases, with 9 bases left between them. The CDR3 is made up of 13 amino acids. Germline V CDR1 and CDR2: SGHRS, YFSETQ. CDR3 protein: CASSLEAGDTIYF. For the CDR3, the DNA is TGCGCCAGCAGCTTGGAGGCGGGAGACACCATATATTTT.

The chain combines TRBV4-1 with TRBJ1-6; D is uncertain. There are 15 residues in the CDR3. V lost 5 bases to trimming and J lost 5 bases, with 13 bases between them. CDR1 and CDR2 from the germline V gene are MGHRA and YSYEKL. CDR3 region: CASSSTLPHNSPLHF. CDR3 DNA: TGCGCCAGCAGCAGCACCCTACCTCATAATTCACCCCTCCACTTT.

The V gene is TRBV6-2 or TRBV6-3, the J gene TRBJ2-7; D possibly corresponds to TRBD1 (6 bases). The CDR3 is 15 residues long. V gave up 5 bases and J gave up 3 bases, with 17 bases separating them. CDR1 and CDR2 (germline): MNHEY, SVGEGT. CDR3 nucleotides: TGTGCCAGCAGTCAGCCGACAGGTTTAGACTACGAGCAGTACTTC. Amino acid sequence: CASSQPTGLDYEQYF.

The rearrangement uses TRBV6-5 and TRBJ2-1; D perhaps matches TRBD2 (7 bases). Germline V CDR1 and CDR2: MNHEY, SVGAGI. This CDR3 is 15 amino acids long. V lost 4 bases to trimming and J lost 9 bases, with 19 bases between them. CDR3 in amino acids: CASSSSGRGRSEQFF. The CDR3 DNA reads TGTGCCAGCAGTTCCTCGGGGCGGGGGCGTTCTGAGCAGTTCTTC.

This sequence joins TRBV5-1 and TRBJ2-2; TRBD1 agrees at 9 bases. CDR1 SGHRS and CDR2 YFSETQ come from the germline V gene. The CDR3 has 16 amino acids. The ends lost 4 bases at V and 3 bases at J; junction bases unmatched: 7. This chain's CDR3 is CASSPEGQGDTGELFF. In nucleotides, the CDR3 is TGCGCCAGCAGCCCGGAGGGACAGGGTGACACCGGGGAGCTGTTTTTT.

This clone was counted once. The genes are TRBV5-1 and TRBJ2-3, with 7 bases aligning to TRBD2. Losses at the gene ends were 7 bases for V and 0 bases for J; bases not matched to a gene: 5. Germline CDR1 and CDR2: SGHRS and YFSETQ. There are 14 residues in the CDR3. The CDR3 loop reads CASGEGGSTDTQYF. The CDR3 DNA reads TGCGCCAGCGGTGAGGGAGGGAGCACAGATACGCAGTATTTT.

Written as DNA, the CDR3 is TGTGCCAGCTCACCACAAGCCCTAGATGAGCAGTTCTTC. Translating gives CASSPQALDEQFF. This chain joins TRBV18 and TRBJ2-1, with unresolved D. Germline V gives CDR1 KGHSH, CDR2 LQKENI. This CDR3 is 13 amino acids long. Between the trimmed V and J ends, which lost 1 base and 8 bases, there was a span of 9 bases.

V and J are TRBV18 and TRBJ2-1; D gene uncertain. The germline V gene encodes CDR1 KGHSH and CDR2 LQKENI. This CDR3 is built from 14 residues. The germline V and J ends were trimmed by 3 bases and 0 bases, with 6 bases remaining between them. The CDR3 loop is CASSPLRSYNEQFF. The CDR3, as DNA: TGTGCCAGCTCACCCTTACGCTCCTACAATGAGCAGTTCTTC.

The chain carries TRBV19 and TRBJ2-2; 12 bases agree with TRBD2. Germline values: CDR1 LNHDA, CDR2 SQIVND (reference sequence). Unmatched junction bases numbered 6, after V lost 7 bases and J lost 6 bases. This CDR3 has 15 residues. This chain's CDR3 is CASIVTSGSAGELFF. As DNA, the CDR3 is TGTGCCAGTATCGTGACTAGCGGGAGCGCCGGGGAGCTGTTTTTT.